In its sample, the clone carrying this T cell receptor beta chain was seen once. The CDR3 sequence is 13 residues long. V lost 4 bases, J lost 2 bases, and 9 bases lay in between. Germline V CDR1 and CDR2: SGHRS, YFSETQ. Sequencing was performed with immunoSEQ multiplex PCR; in TCRdb, only in-frame clones are kept and a portion is missing. The sample lists some 61,000 clones; roughly 88% were seen once. This record belongs to a study of blood T cell repertoires in COVID-19. Turning to the study itself: In each case, the material was cDNA or gDNA derived from T cells, B-cell-depleted T cells, or PBMCs.

The rearrangement uses TRBV5-1 and TRBJ1-2; possible D gene TRBD1, 5 bases. The clonotype was recovered from a man in his thirties or forties with acute or convalescent COVID-19. Sample: peripheral blood. This chain's CDR3 is CASSKTANYGYTF. The DNA for the CDR3 is TGCGCCAGCAGCAAGACAGCCAACTATGGCTACACCTTC. The full variable domain, in which reference TRBV5-1 and TRBJ1-2 provide the parts outside the CDR3, is KAGVTQTPRYLIKTRGQQVTLSCSPISGHRSVSWYQQTPGQGLQFLFEYFSETQRNKGNFPGRFSGRQFSNSRSEMNVSTLELGDSALYLCASSKTANYGYTFGSGTRLTVV.